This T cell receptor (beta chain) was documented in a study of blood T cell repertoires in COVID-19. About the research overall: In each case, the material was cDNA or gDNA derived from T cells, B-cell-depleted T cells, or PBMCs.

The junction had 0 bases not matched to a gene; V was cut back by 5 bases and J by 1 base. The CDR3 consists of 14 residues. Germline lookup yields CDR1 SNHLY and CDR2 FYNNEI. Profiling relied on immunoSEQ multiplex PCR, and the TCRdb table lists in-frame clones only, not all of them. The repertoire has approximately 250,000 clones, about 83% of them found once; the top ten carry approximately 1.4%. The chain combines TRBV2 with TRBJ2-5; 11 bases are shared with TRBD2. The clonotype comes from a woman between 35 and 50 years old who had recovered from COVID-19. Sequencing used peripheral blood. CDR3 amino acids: CASSLAGGQETQYF. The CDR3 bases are TGTGCCAGCAGTCTAGCGGGGGGCCAAGAGACCCAGTACTTC.